A selection of T cell receptor beta chains follows, all from one sample in a study of radiotherapy plus CTLA-4 blockade in lung cancer. Clones were sequenced by immunoSEQ multiplex PCR, and TCRdb holds only the in-frame ones, with some missing. Among 25,000 to 35,000 clones listed, approximately 78% were seen once. Material: peripheral blood, obtained from a patient treated with radiotherapy plus ipilimumab. The receptors derive from a human donor with non-small cell lung cancer that progressed on radiotherapy plus ipilimumab. Both conserved end residues are part of each CDR3. Rows may omit the clone size; those that give it use once, few, many or a size class.

>12|TRBV11-3|.|TRBJ1-5
CASSSVRQPQHF
>13|TRBV9|.|TRBJ2-5
CASSSGGWETQYF
>15|TRBV27|.|TRBJ2-2
CASKPGQGDAGELFF
>13|TRBV7-9|once|TRBJ2-5
CASQGLAGETQYF
>12|TRBV6-1|.|TRBJ2-5
CASSGGVETQYF
>15|TRBV5-4|few|TRBJ1-6
CASSQESRGNSPLHF
>15|TRBV7-8|.|TRBJ1-2
CASSLRQGQVGGYTF
>15|TRBV11-2|.|TRBJ1-2
CASRSTRDSVTGYTF
>11|TRBV23-1|.|TRBJ1-5
CASSPREPQHF
>16|TRBV5-5|.|TRBJ1-6
CASSLAYRGSNSPLHF
>12|TRBV6-5|.|TRBJ2-3
CASGGGTDTQYF
>15|TRBV14|.|TRBJ2-7
CASSPSSGGRYEQYF
>13|TRBV5-1|.|TRBJ1-2
CASSLTDTGGYTF
>14|TRBV4-2|.|TRBJ2-7
CASSQGQGYIEQYF
>13|TRBV4-2|.|TRBJ2-7
CASSQVESDKQYF
>15|TRBV6-5|.|TRBJ1-3
CASSAQGAVRNTIYF
>12|TRBV19|.|TRBJ1-1
CASSPRQTEAFF
>16|TRBV19|.|TRBJ2-1
CASSAETSGGLGEQFF
>18|TRBV9|.|TRBJ2-1
CASRPGLAGGISYNEQFF
>17|TRBV5-1|.|TRBJ1-1
CASSPQGAGVGNTEAFF
>14|TRBV5-8|.|TRBJ2-2
CASSLLEYTGELFF
>12|TRBV7-2|.|TRBJ2-5
CASRQFQETQYF
>15|TRBV6-5|.|TRBJ1-5
CASRPGQGNNQPQHF
>16|TRBV19|few|TRBJ1-1
CASSIDHMGSHTEAFF
>15|TRBV18|.|TRBJ1-1
CASSLSTGGRTEAFF
>14|TRBV6-1|.|TRBJ1-2
CASSEEDRVYGYTF
>17|TRBV5-1|.|TRBJ2-1
CASSLAGTSSSYNEQFF
>13|TRBV6-1|.|TRBJ2-7
CATQITSSYEQYF
>18|TRBV14|.|TRBJ2-7
CASSQGPLAGGISYEQYF
>16|TRBV2|.|TRBJ2-6
CASSEEGRAGANVLTF
>13|TRBV7-9|.|TRBJ2-3
CAGTSSDTDTQYF
>17|TRBV4-3|.|TRBJ2-5
CASSQGLAGLTQETQYF
>13|TRBV4-3|.|TRBJ1-6
CASSPDSNSPLHF
>15|TRBV9|.|TRBJ1-6
CASSVQGASNSPLHF
>15|TRBV11-3|.|TRBJ2-2
CASSLRDTYTGELFF
>12|TRBV9|.|TRBJ1-2
CASSAQGKGYTF
>12|TRBV6-6|.|TRBJ1-1
CASSYNRGEAFF
>14|TRBV4-1|.|TRBJ1-1
CASSQRSVTPEAFF
>14|TRBV5-4|.|TRBJ1-2
CASSPDRGAYGYTF
>14|TRBV7-9|.|TRBJ2-1
CASTPKTSVNEQFF
>15|TRBV2|.|TRBJ1-1
CASRLQAAPNTEAFF
>15|TRBV10-3|few|TRBJ1-1
CAISPTTGRNTEAFF
>15|TRBV11-2|.|TRBJ2-1
CASSLEGQVYNEQFF
>15|TRBV5-5|.|TRBJ2-7
CASSLVLGTYYEQYF
>12|TRBV19|.|TRBJ1-1
CASRPRDFEAFF
>16|TRBV5-1|once|TRBJ2-3
CASSSMGQSFTDTQYF
>16|TRBV6-6|.|TRBJ1-2
CASSNPTGTGYYGYTF
>13|TRBV11-2|.|TRBJ1-2
CASSQIGIYGYTF
>11|TRBV20-1|.|TRBJ1-5
CSAAGNQPQHF
>14|TRBV5-3|.|TRBJ2-7
CARSLRSSSYEQYF